The next 9 T cell receptor beta chains were all read from a single sample in a study of T cells in Graves' hyperthyroidism and ophthalmopathy. It was RNA transcripts that yielded the amplified TCR beta CDR3 regions. RT-PCR in the first round (using the HTBI primer set) targeted the TCR CDR3. TCRdb re-called the multiplex PCR reads through MiXCR, storing one row per CDR3 protein. The sample contains about 480,000 distinct CDR3 sequences, around 15% of which appear only once. Specimen: blood. These receptors all stem from a woman under 30 with Graves' hyperthyroidism.

This clonotype was observed many times. The chain joins TRBV19 to TRBJ1-4, with no clear D. Germline V gene sequence: CDR1 LNHDA, CDR2 SQIVND (reference sequence). V lost 6 bases and J 7 bases, leaving 18 bases between the germline ends. The CDR3 extends over 15 amino acids. The CDR3 loop is CASSLENPRFEKLFF. The CDR3, as DNA: TGTGCCAGTAGCTTGGAGAACCCACGGTTTGAAAAACTGTTTTTT.

This clonotype was counted at least ten times. For the CDR3, the DNA is TGTGCCAGCAGCCGCGAGGGGGCAGGGTCTGGCTACACCTTC. This sequence encodes CASSREGAGSGYTF. The J gene is TRBJ1-2, the V gene TRBV3-1, with 7 bases lining up with TRBD1. This CDR3 contains 14 residues. CDR1 is LGHDT, CDR2 YNNKEL, per germline (reference sequence). The V and J ends lost 4 bases and 7 bases, in that order; junction bases with no gene match: 9.

The V gene is TRBV4-1, the J gene TRBJ1-4; the D is unclear. The V end lost 0 bases, the J end lost 0 bases, and 17 bases lay between the germline ends. Germline values: CDR1 MGHRA, CDR2 YSYEKL. This CDR3 comprises 19 residues. The chain's CDR3 is CASSQDVRQTTSTNEKLFF. In DNA, the CDR3 is TGCGCCAGCAGCCAAGATGTTCGACAAACAACCTCAACTAATGAAAAACTGTTTTTT.

A word on this clonotype: A much larger clone is a single base away; this may be a read error. The J gene is TRBJ2-7, the V gene TRBV12-3 or TRBV12-4; 12 bases agree with TRBD2. The CDR3 covers 16 residues. This chain's CDR3 is CAISSTSGSTTYEQYF. CDR3 bases: TGTGCCATCAGTTCGACTAGCGGGAGTACCACCTACGAGCAGTACTTC.

This clonotype was recorded at least ten times. This chain links TRBV2 with TRBJ1-5; D remains ambiguous. Germline CDR1 reads SNHLY; CDR2 reads FYNNEI. V was clipped by 0 bases and J by 0 bases, with 12 bases between them. This CDR3 is 17 amino acids long. The CDR3 sequence is CASSEALGPYSNQPQHF. CDR3 DNA sequence: TGTGCCAGCAGTGAAGCGCTCGGCCCTTATAGCAATCAGCCCCAGCATTTT.

This clonotype was seen at least ten times. Written as DNA, the CDR3 is TGTGCCATCAGTGACAGGCGTAATGAAAAACTGTTTTTT. As protein: CAISDRRNEKLFF. The gene calls are TRBV10-3 and TRBJ1-4; no reliable D call. Deletions cut 3 bases from V and 4 bases from J, with 6 bases between. This CDR3 has 13 amino acids. Germline assignment: CDR1 ENHRY and CDR2 SYGVKD.

This clonotype was counted at least ten times. The J gene is TRBJ2-1, the V gene TRBV5-1, with D maybe TRBD2 (6 bases). CDR3 length: 14 residues. CDR1 is SGHRS, CDR2 YFSETQ, per germline. Trimming pared 4 bases from V and 1 base from J, leaving 9 bases between. The CDR3 protein is CASSQGGSYNEQFF. Written as DNA, the CDR3 is TGCGCCAGCAGCCAGGGAGGTTCCTACAATGAGCAGTTCTTC.

This clonotype was counted only a few times. The gene calls are TRBV14 and TRBJ1-2; D not certain. In germline, CDR1 is SGHDN, CDR2 FVKESK. Deletions cut 3 bases from V and 4 bases from J, with 6 bases between. The CDR3 loop spans 12 amino acids. The CDR3 loop is CASSHWAYGYTF. CDR3 sequence (DNA): TGTGCCAGCAGCCATTGGGCCTATGGCTACACCTTC.

This clonotype occurred a few times. The chain is built from TRBV7-2 and TRBJ1-1; 7 bases match TRBD1. Per the germline V gene, CDR1 is SGHTA and CDR2 is FQGNSA. The trim removed 4 bases at V and 1 base at J, leaving 3 bases unmatched. The CDR3 extends over 14 amino acids. This chain's CDR3 is CASSSYRGNTEAFF. The CDR3 coding sequence is TGTGCCAGCAGCTCGTACAGGGGGAACACTGAAGCTTTCTTT.